The rows below give T cell receptor beta chains drawn from one sample of a study of cytomegalovirus exposure and HLA in healthy donors. Measured with immunoSEQ multiplex PCR; TCRdb has only the in-frame clones, and not every one. Of under 150,000 clones detected, roughly 82% appear once; the ten largest clones hold less than 3%. The sequenced sample consisted of PBMCs. Every receptor here comes from a man aged 45 to 65 in good health and CMV-seronegative. Both conserved end residues are part of each CDR3. Each record gives: V gene, clone size, D gene, J gene, CDR3 DNA, CDR3 protein. The D gene is left open where the match is weak. Where a row states a size, it is once, few, many or the class of an expanded clone; other rows omit it.

TRBV9	.	TRBD2	TRBJ2-6	TGTGCCAGCAGCGACCTAGCGGGGGGGATCTCTGGGGCCAACGTCCTGACTTTC	CASSDLAGGISGANVLTF
TRBV7-8	.	TRBD1	TRBJ1-1	TGTGCCAGCAGCTTTGACAGGGCGAACACTGAAGCTTTCTTT	CASSFDRANTEAFF
TRBV11-2	.	TRBD1	TRBJ2-5	TGTGCCAGCAGGACGACAGGGAAGGAGACCCAGTACTTC	CASRTTGKETQYF
TRBV7-2	.	TRBD1	TRBJ1-3	TGTGCCAGCAGCTTCCAGGGGGCATCAGGAAACACCATATATTTT	CASSFQGASGNTIYF
TRBV2	.	.	TRBJ1-1	TGTGCCAGCAGTGAGTTTGACATTAACACTGAAGCTTTCTTT	CASSEFDINTEAFF
TRBV15	.	.	TRBJ2-3	TGTGCCACCAGCTGGCAGGGGCTTAGCACAGATACGCAGTATTTT	CATSWQGLSTDTQYF
TRBV7-3	.	.	TRBJ2-1	TGTGCCAGCAGCACTCAAACACTAGGCTTCAATGAGCAGTTCTTC	CASSTQTLGFNEQFF
TRBV2	.	TRBD1	TRBJ1-1	TGTGCCAGCAGTGGGGGACAGGGGATGGCTGAAGCTTTCTTT	CASSGGQGMAEAFF
TRBV5-1	.	.	TRBJ2-6	TGCGCCAGCAGCCCCCGACAGACTAGCTCTGGGGCCAACGTCCTGACTTTC	CASSPRQTSSGANVLTF
TRBV6-1	once	.	TRBJ1-2	TGTGCCAGCAGTGAAGCCAAGGGGTTTGGCTACACCTTC	CASSEAKGFGYTF
TRBV4-2	few	TRBD2	TRBJ2-7	TGTGCCAGCAGCCAAGAAAGCGGGGGGGCCTACGAGCAGTACTTC	CASSQESGGAYEQYF
TRBV30	.	.	TRBJ1-6	TGTGCCTGGAGTGTTAGGGGGATGTATAATTCACCCCTCCACTTT	CAWSVRGMYNSPLHF
TRBV7-9	.	.	TRBJ2-5	TGTGCCAGCAGCTTAGCGAGGGTAGCTGAGACCCAGTACTTC	CASSLARVAETQYF
TRBV5-1	.	TRBD1	TRBJ1-2	TGCGCCAGCAGCCCGGACAGGGGGTTGTGGTATGGCTACACCTTC	CASSPDRGLWYGYTF
TRBV4-3	.	.	TRBJ1-6	TGCGCCAGCAGCCAACAACTGAGCCCCTATAATTCACCCCTCCACTTT	CASSQQLSPYNSPLHF
TRBV10-1	.	.	TRBJ2-7	TGCGCCAGCAGTGAGTCTTACGGGGAGCAGTACTTC	CASSESYGEQYF
TRBV5-1	.	TRBD1	TRBJ1-1	TGCGCCAGCAGCTATACAGGGGATGCGAACACTGAAGCTTTCTTT	CASSYTGDANTEAFF
TRBV2	.	TRBD2	TRBJ2-1	TGTGCCAGCAATCCCCTAGCGGGTAAATACAATGAGCAGTTCTTC	CASNPLAGKYNEQFF
TRBV7-6	.	.	TRBJ1-2	TGTGCCAGCAGCTTACAACAGGGAAATGGCTACACCTTC	CASSLQQGNGYTF
TRBV27	.	TRBD1	TRBJ1-1	TGTGCCAGCAGTTGGACAGGGGAATCTGAAGCTTTCTTT	CASSWTGESEAFF
TRBV4-1	.	TRBD2	TRBJ2-3	TGCGCCAGCAGCCAAGCGTCGGGGGGTAGCACAGATACGCAGTATTTT	CASSQASGGSTDTQYF
TRBV30	.	TRBD1	TRBJ2-7	TGTGCCTGGAGTCTACAGGGACAGATCTACGAGCAGTACTTC	CAWSLQGQIYEQYF
TRBV5-1	.	TRBD1	TRBJ1-6	TGCGCCAGCAGCCCTACAGGGGGCGCTAGGAATTCACCCCTCCACTTT	CASSPTGGARNSPLHF
TRBV5-1	.	TRBD2	TRBJ2-5	TGCGCCAGCAGCGGGGGGACTAGCGGGTACCAAGAGACCCAGTACTTC	CASSGGTSGYQETQYF
TRBV15	few	.	TRBJ2-7	TGTGCCACCAGCAGAGATTCCGGGTACGAGCAGTACTTC	CATSRDSGYEQYF
TRBV13	once	.	TRBJ1-5	TGTGCCAGCAGCTTATGCTGGGAGAGTTATAGTAATCAGCCCCAGCATTTT	CASSLCWESYSNQPQHF
TRBV7-8	.	TRBD2	TRBJ2-5	TGTGCCAGCAGCAACCGGACTAGTATCAGGGAGACCCAGTACTTC	CASSNRTSIRETQYF
TRBV2	.	.	TRBJ2-3	TGTGCCAGCACGAGGGAAACTAACACAGATACGCAGTATTTT	CASTRETNTDTQYF
TRBV27	.	.	TRBJ1-1	TGTGCCAGCAGTTCCGGACAGACCCTGAACACTGAAGCTTTCTTT	CASSSGQTLNTEAFF
TRBV30	.	TRBD1	TRBJ1-5	TGTGCCTGGAGCGGCGGTAGGGGGCTCTTCCAGCCCCAGCATTTT	CAWSGGRGLFQPQHF
TRBV14	.	.	TRBJ1-1	TGTGCCAGCAGTGCTTTTTGGGCAACTGAAGCTTTCTTT	CASSAFWATEAFF
TRBV19	.	TRBD1	TRBJ1-5	TGTGCCAGTACCCCGGGACAGGGCTATCAGCCCCAGCATTTT	CASTPGQGYQPQHF
TRBV4-2	.	.	TRBJ2-7	TGTGCCAGCAGCCACCACACGTTCGATGTCTACGAGCAGTACTTC	CASSHHTFDVYEQYF
TRBV5-6	.	TRBD1	TRBJ2-1	TGTGCCAGCAGCTTGGGATGGGACAGTTACAATGAGCAGTTCTTC	CASSLGWDSYNEQFF
TRBV11-2	few	TRBD2	TRBJ2-3	TGTGCCAGCAGCACAAGCGGGGACCTCCGAGATACGCAGTATTTT	CASSTSGDLRDTQYF
TRBV5-1	.	.	TRBJ1-2	TGCGCCAGCAGCTTGGGGGCCCAGCTCTCCTATGGCTACACCTTC	CASSLGAQLSYGYTF
TRBV10-2	.	.	TRBJ2-7	TGCGCCAGCAGTGAGTCGCTAGCAAAGGTGGAGCAGTACTTC	CASSESLAKVEQYF
TRBV5-1	.	.	TRBJ1-1	TGCGCCAGCAGCTTGGACCAGATGAACACTGAAGCTTTCTTT	CASSLDQMNTEAFF
TRBV9	.	.	TRBJ2-5	TGTGCCAGCAGCCCAAACCCTAGGCGGGAGACCCAGTACTTC	CASSPNPRRETQYF
TRBV5-1	once	.	TRBJ2-7	TGCGCCAGCAGCCCGACAGTCCCCTCCTACGAGCAGTACTTC	CASSPTVPSYEQYF
TRBV4-3	.	.	TRBJ1-1	TGCGCCAGCAGCTCAGATCAAGGTTCGGGCACTGAAGCTTTCTTT	CASSSDQGSGTEAFF
TRBV9	few	.	TRBJ2-5	TGTGCCAGCAGTAGGACAGTTCAAGAGACCCAGTACTTC	CASSRTVQETQYF
TRBV5-4	once	TRBD1	TRBJ1-1	TGTGCCAGCAGCGTGGGGACAGGCACAAGGAACACTGAAGCTTTCTTT	CASSVGTGTRNTEAFF
TRBV5-1	.	.	TRBJ1-3	TGCGCCAGCAGCTTGGAAGGGGGTGATGGAAACACCATATATTTT	CASSLEGGDGNTIYF
TRBV6-5	medium-sized	TRBD1	TRBJ2-1	TGTGCCAGCAGTGGACAGGAATACAATGAGCAGTTCTTC	CASSGQEYNEQFF
TRBV6-5	.	.	TRBJ1-1	TGTGCCAGCAGTTTTTACTTAGGGGGTGATATCACTGAAGCTTTCTTT	CASSFYLGGDITEAFF
TRBV10-3	once	TRBD1	TRBJ1-2	TGTGCCATCAATCGGGGCACAGGGGGCTATGGCTACACCTTC	CAINRGTGGYGYTF